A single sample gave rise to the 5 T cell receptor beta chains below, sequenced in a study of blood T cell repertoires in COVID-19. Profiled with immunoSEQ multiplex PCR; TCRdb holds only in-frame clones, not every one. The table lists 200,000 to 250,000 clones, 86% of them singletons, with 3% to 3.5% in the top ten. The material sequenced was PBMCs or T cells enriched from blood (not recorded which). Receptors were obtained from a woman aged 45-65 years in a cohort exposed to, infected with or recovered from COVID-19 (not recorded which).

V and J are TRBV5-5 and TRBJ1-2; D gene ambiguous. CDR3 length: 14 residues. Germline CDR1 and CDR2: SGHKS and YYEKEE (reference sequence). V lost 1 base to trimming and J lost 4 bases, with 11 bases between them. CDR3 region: CASSLPSSSYGYTF. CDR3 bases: TGTGCCAGCAGCTTGCCTAGTAGCTCCTATGGCTACACCTTC.

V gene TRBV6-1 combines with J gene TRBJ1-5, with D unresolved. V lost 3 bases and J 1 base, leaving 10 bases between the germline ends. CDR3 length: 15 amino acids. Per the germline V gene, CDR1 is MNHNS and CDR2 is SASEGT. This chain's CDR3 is CASSDVTWSNQPQHF. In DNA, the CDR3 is TGTGCCAGCAGTGACGTCACTTGGAGCAATCAGCCCCAGCATTTT.

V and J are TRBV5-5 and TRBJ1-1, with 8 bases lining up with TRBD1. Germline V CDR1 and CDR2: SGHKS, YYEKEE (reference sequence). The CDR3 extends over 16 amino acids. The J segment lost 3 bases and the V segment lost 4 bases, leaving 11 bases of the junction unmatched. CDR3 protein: CASSAPRGREHTEAFF. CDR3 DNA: TGTGCCAGCAGCGCCCCCAGGGGGCGGGAGCACACTGAAGCTTTCTTT. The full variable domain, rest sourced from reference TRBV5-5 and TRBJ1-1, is DAGVTQSPTHLIKTRGQQVTLRCSPISGHKSVSWYQQVLGQGPQFIFQYYEKEERGRGNFPDRFSARQFPNYSSELNVNALLLGDSALYLCASSAPRGREHTEAFFGQGTRLTVV.

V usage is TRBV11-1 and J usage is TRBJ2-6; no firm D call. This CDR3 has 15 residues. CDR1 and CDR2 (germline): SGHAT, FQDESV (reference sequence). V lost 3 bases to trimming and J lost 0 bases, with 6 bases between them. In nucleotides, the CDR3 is TGTGCCAGCAGCTTCGCGCGCTCTGGGGCCAACGTCCTGACTTTC. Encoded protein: CASSFARSGANVLTF.

The CDR3 region is CATSVGGLGYTF. CDR3 nucleotide sequence: TGTGCCACCAGTGTGGGGGGACTTGGCTACACCTTC. The rearrangement joins TRBV24-1 to TRBJ1-2; D might be TRBD1 (5 bases). V lost 5 bases to trimming and J lost 7 bases, with 10 bases between them. Germline V gene sequence: CDR1 KGHDR, CDR2 SFDVKD. CDR3 length: 12 amino acids.